Reported below is one T cell receptor beta chain. Its antigen remains unknown. This entry comes from a study of early T cells in non-severe SARS-CoV-2 infection. For the study at large: Bulk RNA taken from unsorted whole blood was sequenced, leaving chains unpaired. Study results and caveats: The matching step, a VDJdb search, favored anti-spike CD8 responses and missed private and CD4 specificities.

This CDR3 comprises 13 residues. CDR1 is SQVTM, CDR2 ANQGSEA, per germline. Trimming removed 7 bases from V and 5 bases from J; junction bases left unmatched: 8. Individual cDNA molecules received unique molecular identifiers during library preparation. In TCRdb, the 5' RACE reads were re-called with MiXCR into one record per CDR3 protein. The sample consists of approximately 81,000 distinct CDR3 sequences, 6% to 7% of them appearing once. Sequencing was done on a sample of whole blood. The source is an adult who was a healthcare worker with PCR-confirmed SARS-CoV-2 infection or an uninfected control (not recorded which). The chain joins TRBV29-1 to TRBJ2-1; TRBD2 matches 7 bases. CDR3 coding DNA: TGCAGCGGCGAGCGGCGGGGGAACAATGAGCAGTTCTTC. The encoded protein is CSGERRGNNEQFF.